The entry below describes one T cell receptor beta chain. The antigen is undetermined. The investigators split CD4+ cells into a CD45RA+ naive subset and a CD45RA-negative memory subset. V trimming: 5 bases; J trimming: 1 base; junction bases outside the gene matches: 7. The CDR3 length is 15 residues. Germline loops: CDR1 LNHDA, CDR2 SQIVND (reference sequence). The assay was immunoSEQ multiplex PCR, and TCRdb's table has in-frame clones only and misses some. This table holds a few million clones, approximately 94% found once. This specimen belongs to a study of shared clonotypes between healthy human individuals. Overall study findings and caveats: The donor pool, a small one, limited the genetic and exposure-history diversity represented. Memory subsets generally showed smaller estimated richness than naive subsets did.

The rearrangement uses TRBV19 and TRBJ1-1, with 7 bases identical to TRBD1. The sequenced sample was naive CD4+ T cells sorted from blood. Subset denoted: CD45RA+ positively selected. The source of this sequence is a young man in good health. This CDR3 reads CASSGRGGRNTEAFF. As DNA, the CDR3 is TGTGCCAGTAGTGGAAGAGGGGGCAGGAACACTGAAGCTTTCTTT.